The sequence of this T cell receptor beta chain was determined in a study of cytomegalovirus exposure and HLA in healthy donors. In the PCR, 60 Vbeta and 13 Jbeta primers were used. Assay used: immunoSEQ multiplex PCR; TCRdb lists only in-frame clones, some missing. The repertoire includes about 130,000 clones, 74% of them detected once, and under 6.5% sits in the top ten. General study points: The study put about 180 TCR beta chains on its list as cytomegalovirus-associated.

This CDR3 has 14 residues. V dropped 3 bases and J dropped 9; count of bases not matched to a gene: 6. The V gene's germline CDR1 is SGHDN and CDR2 FVKESK. This clone was recorded only once. The antigen is undetermined. V gene TRBV14 combines with J gene TRBJ2-3, with 10 bases matching TRBD1. Sequencing was performed on PBMCs. The TCR comes from a woman aged 45-65 years in good health and CMV-seropositive. CDR3 sequence: CASSHRTGGHTQYF. CDR3 sequence (DNA): TGTGCCAGCAGCCATAGGACAGGGGGTCACACGCAGTATTTT.